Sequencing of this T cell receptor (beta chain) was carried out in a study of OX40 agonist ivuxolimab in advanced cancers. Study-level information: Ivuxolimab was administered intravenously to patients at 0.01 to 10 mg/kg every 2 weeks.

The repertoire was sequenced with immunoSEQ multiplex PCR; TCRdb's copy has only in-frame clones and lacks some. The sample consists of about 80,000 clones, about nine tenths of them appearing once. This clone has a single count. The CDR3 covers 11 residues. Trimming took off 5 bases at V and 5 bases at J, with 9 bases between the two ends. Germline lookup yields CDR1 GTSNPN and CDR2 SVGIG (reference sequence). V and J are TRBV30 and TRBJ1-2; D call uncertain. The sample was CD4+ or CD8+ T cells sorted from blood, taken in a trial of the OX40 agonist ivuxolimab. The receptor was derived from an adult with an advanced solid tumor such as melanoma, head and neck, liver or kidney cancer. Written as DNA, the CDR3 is TGTGCCTGGGGTCAAGGGTATGGCTACACCTTC. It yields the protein CAWGQGYGYTF.